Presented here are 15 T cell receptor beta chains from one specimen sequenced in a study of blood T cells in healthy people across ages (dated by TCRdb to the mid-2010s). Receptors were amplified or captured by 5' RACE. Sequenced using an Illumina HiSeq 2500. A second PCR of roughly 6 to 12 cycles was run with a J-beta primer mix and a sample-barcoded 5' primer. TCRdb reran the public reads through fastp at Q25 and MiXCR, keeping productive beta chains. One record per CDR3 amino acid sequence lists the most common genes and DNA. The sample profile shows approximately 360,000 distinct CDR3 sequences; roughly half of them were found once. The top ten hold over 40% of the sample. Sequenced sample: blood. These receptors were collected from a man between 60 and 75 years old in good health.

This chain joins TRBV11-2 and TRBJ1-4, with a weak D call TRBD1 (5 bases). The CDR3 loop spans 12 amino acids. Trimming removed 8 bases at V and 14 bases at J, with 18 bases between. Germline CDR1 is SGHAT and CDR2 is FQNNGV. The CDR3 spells CASSMGPGILFF. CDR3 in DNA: TGTGCCAGCTCCATGGGACCAGGAATTCTGTTTTTT.

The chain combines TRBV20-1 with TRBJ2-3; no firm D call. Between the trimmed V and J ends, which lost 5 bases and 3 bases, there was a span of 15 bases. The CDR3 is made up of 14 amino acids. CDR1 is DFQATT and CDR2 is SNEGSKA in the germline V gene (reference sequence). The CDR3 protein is CSAALGGATDTQYF. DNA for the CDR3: TGCAGTGCTGCCCTGGGCGGAGCTACAGATACGCAGTATTTT.

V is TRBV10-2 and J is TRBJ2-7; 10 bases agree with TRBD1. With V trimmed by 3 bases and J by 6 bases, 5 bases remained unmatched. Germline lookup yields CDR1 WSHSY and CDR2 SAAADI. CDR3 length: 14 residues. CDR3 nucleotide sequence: TGCGCCAGCAGTGAAGGGACAGGGGTACGCGAGCAGTACTTC. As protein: CASSEGTGVREQYF.

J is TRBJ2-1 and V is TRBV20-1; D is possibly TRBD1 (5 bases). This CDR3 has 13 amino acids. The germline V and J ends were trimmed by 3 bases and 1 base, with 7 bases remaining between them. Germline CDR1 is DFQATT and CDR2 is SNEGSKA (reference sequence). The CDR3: CSASQGSYNEQFF. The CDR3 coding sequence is TGCAGTGCTAGTCAGGGATCCTACAATGAGCAGTTCTTC.

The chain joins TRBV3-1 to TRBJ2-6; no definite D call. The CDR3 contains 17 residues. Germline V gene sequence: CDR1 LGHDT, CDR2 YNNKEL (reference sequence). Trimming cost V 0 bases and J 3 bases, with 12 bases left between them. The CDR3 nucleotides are TGTGCCAGCAGCCAAGAGGCAGGCTCGGATGGGGCCAACGTCCTGACTTTC. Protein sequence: CASSQEAGSDGANVLTF.

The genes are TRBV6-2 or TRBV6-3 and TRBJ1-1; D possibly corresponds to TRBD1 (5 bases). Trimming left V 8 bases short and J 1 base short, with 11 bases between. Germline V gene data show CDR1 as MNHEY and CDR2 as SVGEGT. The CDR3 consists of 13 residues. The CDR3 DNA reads TGTGCCAGCTTCCGGGGACCGAACACTGAAGCTTTCTTT. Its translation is CASFRGPNTEAFF.

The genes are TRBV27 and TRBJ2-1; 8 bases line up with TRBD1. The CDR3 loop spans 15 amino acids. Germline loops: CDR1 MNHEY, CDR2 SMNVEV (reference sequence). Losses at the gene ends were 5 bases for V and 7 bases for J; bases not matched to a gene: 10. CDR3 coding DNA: TGTGCCAGCAGTCTACAGGGGGTGGTGTTGAATGAGCAGTTCTTC. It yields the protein CASSLQGVVLNEQFF.

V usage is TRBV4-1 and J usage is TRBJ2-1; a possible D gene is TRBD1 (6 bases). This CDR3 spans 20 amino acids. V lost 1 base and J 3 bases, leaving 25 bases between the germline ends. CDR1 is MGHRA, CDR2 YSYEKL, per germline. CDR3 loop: CASSQGLLRRQGPNYNEQFF. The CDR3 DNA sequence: TGCGCCAGCAGCCAAGGTCTTTTGAGGCGGCAGGGGCCCAACTACAATGAGCAGTTCTTC.

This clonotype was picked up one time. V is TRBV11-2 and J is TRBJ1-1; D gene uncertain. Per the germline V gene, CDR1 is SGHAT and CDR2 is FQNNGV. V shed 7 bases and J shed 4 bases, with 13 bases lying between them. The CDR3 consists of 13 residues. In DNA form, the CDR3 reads TGTGCCAGCATGCCGGGGTGGTCCACTGAAGCTTTCTTT. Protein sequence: CASMPGWSTEAFF.

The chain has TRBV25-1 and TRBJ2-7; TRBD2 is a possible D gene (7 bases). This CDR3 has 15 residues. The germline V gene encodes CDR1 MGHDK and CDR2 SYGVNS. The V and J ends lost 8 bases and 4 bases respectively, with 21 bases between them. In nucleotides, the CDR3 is TGTGCCAGCTCCCAGGGGCAAGTCGGGGGGTACGAGCAGTACTTC. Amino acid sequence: CASSQGQVGGYEQYF.

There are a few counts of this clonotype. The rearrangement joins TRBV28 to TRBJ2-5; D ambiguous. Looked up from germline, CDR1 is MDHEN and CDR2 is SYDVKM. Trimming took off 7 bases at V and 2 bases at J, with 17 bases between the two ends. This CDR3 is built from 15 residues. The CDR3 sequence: CASNSIGAAQETQYF. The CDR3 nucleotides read TGTGCCAGCAATTCCATCGGCGCGGCGCAAGAGACCCAGTACTTC. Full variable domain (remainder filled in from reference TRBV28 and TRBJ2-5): DVKVTQSSRYLVKRTGEKVFLECVQDMDHENMFWYRQDPGLGLRLIYFSYDVKMKEKGDIPEGYSVSREKKERFSLILESASTNQTSMYLCASNSIGAAQETQYFGPGTRLLVL.

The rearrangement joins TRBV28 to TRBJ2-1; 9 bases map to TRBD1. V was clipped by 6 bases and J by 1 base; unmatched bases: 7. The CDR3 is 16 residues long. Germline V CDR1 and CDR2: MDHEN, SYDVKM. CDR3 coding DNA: TGTGCCAGCAGGACCCCCGGGACAGGGTCCTACAATGAGCAGTTCTTC. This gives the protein CASRTPGTGSYNEQFF.

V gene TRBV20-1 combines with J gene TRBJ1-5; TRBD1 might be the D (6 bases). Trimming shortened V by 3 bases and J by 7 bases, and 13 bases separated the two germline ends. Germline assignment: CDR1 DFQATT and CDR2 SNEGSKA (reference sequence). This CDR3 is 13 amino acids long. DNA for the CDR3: TGCAGTGCTAGTCCAGGGGATTGGCAGCCCCAGCATTTT. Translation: CSASPGDWQPQHF.

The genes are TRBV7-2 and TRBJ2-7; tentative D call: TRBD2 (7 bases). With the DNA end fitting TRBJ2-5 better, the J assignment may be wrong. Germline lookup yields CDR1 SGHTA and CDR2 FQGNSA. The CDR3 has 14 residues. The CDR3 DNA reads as TGTGCCAGCAGCTTAGGAGGGGGGGGACGGACCCAGTACTTC. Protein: CASSLGGGGRTQYF.

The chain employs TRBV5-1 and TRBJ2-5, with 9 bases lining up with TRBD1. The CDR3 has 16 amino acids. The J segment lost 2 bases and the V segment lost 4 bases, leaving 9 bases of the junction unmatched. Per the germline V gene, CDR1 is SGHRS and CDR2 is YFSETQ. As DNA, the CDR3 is TGCGCCAGCAGCCAGGGGACAGGGAGCGAACAAGAGACCCAGTACTTC. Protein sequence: CASSQGTGSEQETQYF. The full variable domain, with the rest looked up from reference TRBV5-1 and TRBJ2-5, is KAGVTQTPRYLIKTRGQQVTLSCSPISGHRSVSWYQQTPGQGLQFLFEYFSETQRNKGNFPGRFSGRQFSNSRSEMNVSTLELGDSALYLCASSQGTGSEQETQYFGPGTRLLVL.